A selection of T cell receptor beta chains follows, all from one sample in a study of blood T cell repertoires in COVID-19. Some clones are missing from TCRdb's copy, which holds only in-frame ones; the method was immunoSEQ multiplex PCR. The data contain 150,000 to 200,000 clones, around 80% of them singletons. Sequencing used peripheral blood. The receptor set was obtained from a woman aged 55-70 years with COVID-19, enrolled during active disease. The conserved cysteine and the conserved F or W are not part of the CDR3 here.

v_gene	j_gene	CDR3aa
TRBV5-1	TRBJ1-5	ASSPGQGVGPQH
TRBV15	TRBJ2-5	ATSLAAGTQY
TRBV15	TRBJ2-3	ATSREVRLAAADTQY
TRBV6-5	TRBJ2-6	ASRGQGSGANVLT
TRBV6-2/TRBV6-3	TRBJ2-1	ASSYESSVLRLSNEQF
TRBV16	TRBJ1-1	ASSQTSAPRDF
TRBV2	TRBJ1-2	ASSEAGDRGYT
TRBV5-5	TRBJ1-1	ASSLAGNTEAF
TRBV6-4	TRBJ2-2	ASSDWGAGELF
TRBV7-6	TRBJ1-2	ASSLATVGYGYT
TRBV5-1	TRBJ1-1	ASSPGQGRMNTEAF
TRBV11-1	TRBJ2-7	ASSLAAGWSGRAYEQY
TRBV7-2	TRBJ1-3	ASSLVSGNTIY
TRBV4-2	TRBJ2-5	ASSQNLATGGGQETQY
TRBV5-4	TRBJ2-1	ASSHGGVNNEQF
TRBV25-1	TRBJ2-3	ASSEGGGRTTDTQY
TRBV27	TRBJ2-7	ASSQKKLAGVVDEQY
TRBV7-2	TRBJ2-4	ASSFSGTPAKNIQY
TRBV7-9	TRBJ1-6	ASSWGEGASSYNSPLH
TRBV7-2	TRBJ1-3	ASSLGRAGQGNTIY
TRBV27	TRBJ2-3	ASSPLEASGGNGDTQY
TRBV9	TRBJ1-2	ASSAFDRVGSYGYT
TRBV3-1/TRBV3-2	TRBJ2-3	ASSQGTGVTDTQY
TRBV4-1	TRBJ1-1	ASSHPVRVGTEAF
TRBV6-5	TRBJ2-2	ASSLTRSNTGELF
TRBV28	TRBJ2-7	ASSFGPSYEQY
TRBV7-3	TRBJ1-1	ASSLQGSDTEAF
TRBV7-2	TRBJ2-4	ASSLYRNSGGPAKNIQY
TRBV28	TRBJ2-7	ASSSQGDEQY
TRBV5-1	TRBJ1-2	ASSPGEQGHRTRQRKNYGYT
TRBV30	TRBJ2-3	AWSVGPGAGTDTQY
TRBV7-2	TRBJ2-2	ASSFSAGPTGELF
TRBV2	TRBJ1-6	ASTTSTGARNSPLH
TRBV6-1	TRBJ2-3	ASSEGTRGRTDTQY
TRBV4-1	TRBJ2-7	ASSQSGTGLTQQY
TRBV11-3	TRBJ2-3	ASSPRTGGTDTQY
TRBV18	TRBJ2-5	ASSPPDRVETQY
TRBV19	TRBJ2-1	ASSILQGDEQF
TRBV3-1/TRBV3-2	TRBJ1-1	ASSQGAHRDAF
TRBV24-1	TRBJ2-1	ATSDRTSGRGGSYNEQF
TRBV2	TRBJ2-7	ASSDYGGVIYEQY
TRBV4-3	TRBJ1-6	ASSQDLVRGSPLH
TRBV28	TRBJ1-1	ASRSPGFGNTEAF
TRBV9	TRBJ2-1	ASSSRGLAGSYTSYNEQF
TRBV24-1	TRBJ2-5	ATSEFTSGGQETQY